This TCR beta chain is from a study of post-analysis software for immune sequencing data. Study-wide context: Clinical courses comprised relapsing-remitting, secondary progressive and progressive-relapsing multiple sclerosis.

Germline V lookup: CDR1 LGHDT, CDR2 YNNKEL (reference sequence). This CDR3 contains 8 residues. Findings and caveats of the study: Batch-matched samples strongly co-clustered by F measure. Patients used a handful of TRBV segments, including TRBV5-6, TRBV5-1 and TRBV20-1, more often than controls. Controls significantly exceeded multiple sclerosis patients in normalized Chao1 diversity.

Incorporated into the TCR beta cDNA libraries were unique molecular identifiers, which served to reduce PCR and sequencing biases. It was from approximately 0.91 to 9.4 million T cells that approximately 500,000 cDNA molecules came. TCRdb used MiXCR to reprocess the PCR reads, holding one entry per CDR3 protein. The data show 450,000 to 650,000 distinct CDR3 sequences, with roughly 46% seen just once and under 2% held by the top ten. The count of this clonotype is one. Antigen specificity is unknown. This sequence joins TRBV3-1 and TRBJ1-2; D not certain. The origin of this receptor is a girl between 10 and 17 years old with multiple sclerosis. Sequenced material: blood. The CDR3 spells CWADGYTF. The CDR3 DNA reads TGTTGGGCGGATGGCTACACCTTC. Based on the CDR3 plus reference TRBV3-1 and TRBJ1-2, the full variable domain is DTAVSQTPKYLVTQMGNDKSIKCEQNLGHDTMYWYKQDSKKFLKIMFSYNNKELIINETVPNRFSPKSPDKAHLNLHINSLELGDSAVYFCWADGYTFGSGTRLTVV.